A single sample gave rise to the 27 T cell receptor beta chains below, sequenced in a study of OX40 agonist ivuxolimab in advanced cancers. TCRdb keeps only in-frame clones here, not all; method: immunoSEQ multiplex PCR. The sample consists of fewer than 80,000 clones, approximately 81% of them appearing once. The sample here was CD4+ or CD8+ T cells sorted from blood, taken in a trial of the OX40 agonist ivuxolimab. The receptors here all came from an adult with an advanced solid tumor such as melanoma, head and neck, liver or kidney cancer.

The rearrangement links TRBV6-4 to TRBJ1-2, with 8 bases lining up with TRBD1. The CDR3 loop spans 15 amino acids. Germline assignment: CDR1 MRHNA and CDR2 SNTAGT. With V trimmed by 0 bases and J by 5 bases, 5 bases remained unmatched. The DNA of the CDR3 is TGTGCCAGCAGTGACTCTGGGACAGGCTTATATGGCTACACCTTC. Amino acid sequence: CASSDSGTGLYGYTF.

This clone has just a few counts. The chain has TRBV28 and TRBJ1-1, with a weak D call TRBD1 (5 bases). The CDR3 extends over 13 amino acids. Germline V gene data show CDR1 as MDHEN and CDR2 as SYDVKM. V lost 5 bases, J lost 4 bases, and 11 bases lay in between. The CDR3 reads CASSVEGRTEAFF. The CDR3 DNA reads TGTGCCAGCAGTGTTGAGGGGCGCACTGAAGCTTTCTTT.

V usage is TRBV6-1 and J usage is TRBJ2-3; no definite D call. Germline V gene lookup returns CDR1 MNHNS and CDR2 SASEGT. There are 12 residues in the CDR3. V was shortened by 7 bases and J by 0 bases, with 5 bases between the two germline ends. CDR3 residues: CASTRSTDTQYF. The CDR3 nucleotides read TGTGCCAGCACCCGGAGCACAGATACGCAGTATTTT.

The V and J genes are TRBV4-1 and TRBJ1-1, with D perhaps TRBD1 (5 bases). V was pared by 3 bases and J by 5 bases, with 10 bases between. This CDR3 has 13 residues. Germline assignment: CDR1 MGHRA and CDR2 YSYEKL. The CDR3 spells CASSQGVETEAFF. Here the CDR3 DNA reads TGCGCCAGCAGCCAGGGGGTTGAGACTGAAGCTTTCTTT.

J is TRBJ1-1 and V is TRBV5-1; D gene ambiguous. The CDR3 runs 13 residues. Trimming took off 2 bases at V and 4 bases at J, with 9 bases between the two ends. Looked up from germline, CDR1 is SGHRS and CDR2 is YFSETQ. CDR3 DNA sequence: TGCGCCAGCAGCTTCAGATATGGCACTGAAGCTTTCTTT. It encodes CASSFRYGTEAFF.

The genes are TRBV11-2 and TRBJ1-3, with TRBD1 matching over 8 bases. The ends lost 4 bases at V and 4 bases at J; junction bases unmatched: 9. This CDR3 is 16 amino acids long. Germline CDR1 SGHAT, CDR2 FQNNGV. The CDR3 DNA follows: TGTGCCAGCAGCTGGGGCCTCAGGGGGCGGGGAAACACCATATATTTT. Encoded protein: CASSWGLRGRGNTIYF.

CDR3 DNA sequence: TGTGCCAGCAGCAAAATGGGACTACAGGAGCAGTACTTC. Amino acid sequence: CASSKMGLQEQYF. The chain carries TRBV11-2 and TRBJ2-7, with TRBD2 matching over 7 bases. Germline assignment: CDR1 SGHAT and CDR2 FQNNGV. Trimming took 5 bases from V and 7 from J; bases not matched to a gene: 8. The CDR3 has 13 residues.

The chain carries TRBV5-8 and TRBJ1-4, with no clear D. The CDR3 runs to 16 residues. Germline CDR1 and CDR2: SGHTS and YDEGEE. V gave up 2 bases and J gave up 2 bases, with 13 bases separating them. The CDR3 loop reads CASSFLRGLTNEKLFF. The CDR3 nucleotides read TGTGCCAGCAGCTTTTTGCGAGGGCTTACTAATGAAAAACTGTTTTTT.

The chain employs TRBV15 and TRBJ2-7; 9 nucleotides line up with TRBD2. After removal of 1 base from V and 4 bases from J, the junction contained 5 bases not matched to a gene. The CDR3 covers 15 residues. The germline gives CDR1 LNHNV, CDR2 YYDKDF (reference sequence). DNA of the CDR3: TGTGCCACCAGCAGAGGGCTAGCGGGGTCGTACGAGCAGTACTTC. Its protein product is CATSRGLAGSYEQYF. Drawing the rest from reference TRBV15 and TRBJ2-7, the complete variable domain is DAMVIQNPRYQVTQFGKPVTLSCSQTLNHNVMYWYQQKSSQAPKLLFHYYDKDFNNEADTPDNFQSRRPNTSFCFLDIRSPGLGDTAMYLCATSRGLAGSYEQYFGPGTRLTVT.

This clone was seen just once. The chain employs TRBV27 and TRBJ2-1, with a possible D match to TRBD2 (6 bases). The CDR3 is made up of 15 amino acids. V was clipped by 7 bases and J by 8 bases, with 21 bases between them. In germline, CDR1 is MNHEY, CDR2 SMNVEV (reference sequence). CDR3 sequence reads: CASTELGGVRYEQFF. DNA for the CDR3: TGTGCCAGCACGGAACTAGGAGGGGTGAGGTATGAGCAGTTCTTC.

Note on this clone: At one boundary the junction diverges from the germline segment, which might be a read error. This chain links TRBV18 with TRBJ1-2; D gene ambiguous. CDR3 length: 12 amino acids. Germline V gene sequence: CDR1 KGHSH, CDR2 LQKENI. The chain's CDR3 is CASSPVNHGYTF. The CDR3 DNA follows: TGTGCCAGCTCACCCGTTAACCATGGCTACACCTTC.

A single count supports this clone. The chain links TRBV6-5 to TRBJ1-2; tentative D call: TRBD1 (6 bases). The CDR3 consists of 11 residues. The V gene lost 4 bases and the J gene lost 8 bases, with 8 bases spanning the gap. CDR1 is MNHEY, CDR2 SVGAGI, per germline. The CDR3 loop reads CASSSGVGYTF. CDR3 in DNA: TGTGCCAGCAGTTCAGGGGTCGGCTACACCTTC.

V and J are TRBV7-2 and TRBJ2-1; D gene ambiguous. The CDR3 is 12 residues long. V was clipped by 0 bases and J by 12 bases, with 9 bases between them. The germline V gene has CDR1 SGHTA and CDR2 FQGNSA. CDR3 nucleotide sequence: TGTGCCAGCAGCTTAGCGTCGCGGTCGCAGTTCTTC. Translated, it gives CASSLASRSQFF.

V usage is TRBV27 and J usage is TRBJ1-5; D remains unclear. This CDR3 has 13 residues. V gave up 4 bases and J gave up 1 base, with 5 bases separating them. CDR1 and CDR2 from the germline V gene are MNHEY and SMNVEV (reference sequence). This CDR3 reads CASSWQSNQPQHF. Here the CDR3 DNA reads TGTGCCAGCAGTTGGCAGAGCAATCAGCCCCAGCATTTT.

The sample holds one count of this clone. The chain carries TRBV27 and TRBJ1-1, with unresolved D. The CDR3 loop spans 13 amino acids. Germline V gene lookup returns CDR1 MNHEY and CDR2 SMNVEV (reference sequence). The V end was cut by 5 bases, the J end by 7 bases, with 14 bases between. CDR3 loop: CASSPLTPGEAFF. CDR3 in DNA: TGTGCCAGCAGTCCACTGACGCCCGGTGAAGCTTTCTTT.

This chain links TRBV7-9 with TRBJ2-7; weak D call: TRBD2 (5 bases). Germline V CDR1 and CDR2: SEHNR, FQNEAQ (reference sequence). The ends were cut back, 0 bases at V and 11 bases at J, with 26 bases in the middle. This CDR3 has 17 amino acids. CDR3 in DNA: TGTGCCAGCAGCTTAGCGCAAGAGCGGTCTCCTTACGAGGTAGAGTACTTC. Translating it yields CASSLAQERSPYEVEYF.

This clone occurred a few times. CDR3 residues: CASSDSQGGNEKLFF. The CDR3 DNA reads as TGCGCCAGCAGCGATTCACAGGGAGGTAATGAAAAACTGTTTTTT. This chain joins TRBV5-1 and TRBJ1-4; TRBD1 might be the D (6 bases). There are 15 residues in the CDR3. V lost 4 bases to trimming and J lost 4 bases, with 14 bases between them. Germline V CDR1 and CDR2: SGHRS, YFSETQ. The whole variable domain, remainder taken from reference TRBV5-1 and TRBJ1-4, is KAGVTQTPRYLIKTRGQQVTLSCSPISGHRSVSWYQQTPGQGLQFLFEYFSETQRNKGNFPGRFSGRQFSNSRSEMNVSTLELGDSALYLCASSDSQGGNEKLFFGSGTQLSVL.

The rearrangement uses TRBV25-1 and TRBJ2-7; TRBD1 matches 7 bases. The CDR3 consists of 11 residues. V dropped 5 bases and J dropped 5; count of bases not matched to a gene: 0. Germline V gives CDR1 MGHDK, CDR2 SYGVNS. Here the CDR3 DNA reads TGTGCCAGCAGTACAGGGGACGAGCAGTACTTC. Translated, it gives CASSTGDEQYF.

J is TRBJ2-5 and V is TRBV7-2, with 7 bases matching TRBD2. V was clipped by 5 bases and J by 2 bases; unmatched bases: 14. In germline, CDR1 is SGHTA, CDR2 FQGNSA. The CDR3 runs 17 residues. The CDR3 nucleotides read TGTGCCAGCAGCCTAGGGAGGTCTAGCGGTATTCAAGAGACCCAGTACTTC. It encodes CASSLGRSSGIQETQYF. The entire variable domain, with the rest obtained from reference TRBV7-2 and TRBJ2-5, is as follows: GAGVSQSPSNKVTEKGKDVELRCDPISGHTALYWYRQSLGQGLEFLIYFQGNSAPDKSGLPSDRFSAERTGGSVSTLTIQRTQQEDSAVYLCASSLGRSSGIQETQYFGPGTRLLVL.

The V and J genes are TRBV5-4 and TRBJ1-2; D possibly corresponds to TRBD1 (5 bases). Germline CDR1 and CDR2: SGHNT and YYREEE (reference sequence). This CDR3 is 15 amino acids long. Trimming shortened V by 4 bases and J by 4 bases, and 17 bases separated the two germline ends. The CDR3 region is CASSIGTGGGYGYTF. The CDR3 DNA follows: TGTGCCAGCAGCATCGGGACCGGTGGAGGCTATGGCTACACCTTC.

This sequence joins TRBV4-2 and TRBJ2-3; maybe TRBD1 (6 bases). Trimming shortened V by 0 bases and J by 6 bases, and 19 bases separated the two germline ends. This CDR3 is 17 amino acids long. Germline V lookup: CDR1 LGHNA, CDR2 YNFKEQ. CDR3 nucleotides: TGTGCCAGCAGCCAAGATCCCTCAACGTACAGGGTGGATACGCAGTATTTT. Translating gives CASSQDPSTYRVDTQYF.

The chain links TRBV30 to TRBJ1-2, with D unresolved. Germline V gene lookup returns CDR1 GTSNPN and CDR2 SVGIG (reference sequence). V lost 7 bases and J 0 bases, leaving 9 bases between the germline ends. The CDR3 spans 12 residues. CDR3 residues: CAFHRSNYGYTF. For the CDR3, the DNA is TGTGCCTTCCACCGGTCTAACTATGGCTACACCTTC.

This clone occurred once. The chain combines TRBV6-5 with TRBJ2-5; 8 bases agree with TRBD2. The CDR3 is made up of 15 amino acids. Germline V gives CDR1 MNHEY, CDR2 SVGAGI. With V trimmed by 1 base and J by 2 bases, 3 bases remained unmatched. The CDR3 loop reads CASSYWAGGQETQYF. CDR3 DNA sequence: TGTGCCAGCAGTTACTGGGCGGGGGGACAAGAGACCCAGTACTTC.

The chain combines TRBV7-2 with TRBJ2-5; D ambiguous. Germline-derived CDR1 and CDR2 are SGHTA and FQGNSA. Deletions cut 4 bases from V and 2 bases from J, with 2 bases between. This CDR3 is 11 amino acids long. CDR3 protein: CASSYQETQYF. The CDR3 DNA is TGTGCCAGCAGCTATCAAGAGACCCAGTACTTC.

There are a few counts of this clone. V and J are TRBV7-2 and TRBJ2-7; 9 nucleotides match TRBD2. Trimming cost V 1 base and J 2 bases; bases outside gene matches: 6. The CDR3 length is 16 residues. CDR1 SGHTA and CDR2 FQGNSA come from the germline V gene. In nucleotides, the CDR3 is TGTGCCAGCAGCTTAGTGGGCGGGAGGGTGACCTACGAGCAGTACTTC. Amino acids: CASSLVGGRVTYEQYF.

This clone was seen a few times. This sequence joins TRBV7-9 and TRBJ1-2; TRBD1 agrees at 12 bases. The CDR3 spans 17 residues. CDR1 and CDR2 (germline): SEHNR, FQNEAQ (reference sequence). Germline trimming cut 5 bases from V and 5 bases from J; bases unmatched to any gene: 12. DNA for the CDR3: TGTGCCAGCAGCGCGCGCGTCCGGGACAGGGGGCTTTATGGCTACACCTTC. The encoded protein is CASSARVRDRGLYGYTF.

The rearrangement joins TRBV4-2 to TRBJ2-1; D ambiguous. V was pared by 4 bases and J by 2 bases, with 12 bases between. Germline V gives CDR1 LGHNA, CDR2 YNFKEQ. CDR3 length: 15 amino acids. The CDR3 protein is CASSPDLVTYNEQFF. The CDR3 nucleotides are TGTGCCAGCAGCCCAGATTTAGTCACCTACAATGAGCAGTTCTTC.